The next 13 T cell receptor beta chains were all read from a single sample in a study of cytomegalovirus exposure and HLA in healthy donors. The PCR employed 60 Vbeta primers together with 13 Jbeta primers. Produced via immunoSEQ multiplex PCR; TCRdb's table is partial and in-frame only. Of over 100,000 clones detected, approximately 80% appear once; the ten largest clones hold 1.8%. What was sequenced was PBMCs. The receptors were sampled from a female donor in good health and CMV-seropositive.

This sequence joins TRBV6-5 and TRBJ1-2; D gene ambiguous. V was pared by 6 bases and J by 0 bases, with 11 bases between. Germline V lookup: CDR1 MNHEY, CDR2 SVGAGI. The CDR3 loop spans 14 amino acids. In nucleotides, the CDR3 is TGTGCCAGCAGGGCCCGGGGAACTAACTATGGCTACACCTTC. As protein: CASRARGTNYGYTF.

This rearrangement joins TRBV6-5 to TRBJ1-3; perhaps TRBD1 as D (6 bases). Per the germline V gene, CDR1 is MNHEY and CDR2 is SVGAGI. Deletions cut 6 bases from V and 4 bases from J, with 16 bases between. The CDR3 consists of 15 residues. For the CDR3, the DNA is TGTGCCAGCAGAGAACAGGGATCGAGCGGAAACACCATATATTTT. Translated: CASREQGSSGNTIYF.

The V gene is TRBV6-5, the J gene TRBJ2-3; 10 bases align to TRBD2. The CDR3 runs to 15 residues. Germline loops: CDR1 MNHEY, CDR2 SVGAGI. Unmatched junction bases numbered 7, after V lost 7 bases and J lost 3 bases. The CDR3, as DNA: TGTGCCAGCACCTCGGTAGCGGGAGGTACAGATACGCAGTATTTT. Protein: CASTSVAGGTDTQYF.

The V call is TRBV21-1, the J call TRBJ2-1; no DNA check was done on the table's D call, TRBD1. TRBV21-1 is flagged as a pseudogene. The CDR3 consists of 16 residues. The DNA for the CDR3 is TGTGCCAGGAGCCAGGGTTGGGGTTGGACCTACAATGAGCAGTTCTTC. Its protein is CARSQGWGWTYNEQFF.

This chain uses TRBV19 with TRBJ1-2; D is unclear. The CDR3 covers 15 residues. CDR1 is LNHDA, CDR2 SQIVND, per germline (reference sequence). Trimming cost V 0 bases and J 4 bases, with 12 bases left between them. The CDR3, as DNA: TGTGCCAGTAGTATAGATCCCTGGGCAGTCTATGGCTACACCTTC. Encoded protein: CASSIDPWAVYGYTF.

This chain links TRBV7-2 with TRBJ2-1; 8 bases fit TRBD2. The germline gives CDR1 SGHTA, CDR2 FQGNSA. The CDR3 contains 14 residues. With V trimmed by 2 bases and J by 6 bases, 3 bases remained unmatched. CDR3 bases: TGTGCCAGCAGCTTAACAAGCGGGAGCAATGAGCAGTTCTTC. The encoded protein is CASSLTSGSNEQFF.

The chain's CDR3 is CSVEDRDSYEQYF. CDR3 DNA: TGCAGCGTAGAGGACAGGGACTCCTACGAGCAGTACTTC. The genes are TRBV29-1 and TRBJ2-7; 8 bases agree with TRBD1. This CDR3 is built from 13 residues. J gave up 0 bases and V 6 bases, and 4 bases lay outside the gene matches. Germline V gene sequence: CDR1 SQVTM, CDR2 ANQGSEA.

The chain uses TRBV7-2 and TRBJ2-5; D is possibly TRBD2 (5 bases). The CDR3 loop spans 14 amino acids. CDR1 is SGHTA, CDR2 FQGNSA, per germline. The V and J ends lost 5 bases and 2 bases respectively, with 12 bases between them. The CDR3 loop reads CASSRSRAQETQYF. The CDR3 DNA reads TGTGCCAGCAGCCGCTCGCGGGCTCAAGAGACCCAGTACTTC.

This chain connects TRBV7-8 to TRBJ1-5, with TRBD1 matching 10 bases. Germline-derived CDR1 and CDR2 are SGHVS and FQNEAQ. CDR3 length: 18 amino acids. J gave up 1 base and V 2 bases, and 8 bases lay outside the gene matches. CDR3 sequence: CASSLRIRTGGSNQPQHF. Written as DNA, the CDR3 is TGTGCCAGCAGCTTAAGGATTCGGACAGGGGGAAGCAATCAGCCCCAGCATTTT.

The chain couples TRBV2 to TRBJ2-1, with TRBD1 matching 8 bases. The length of the CDR3 is 16 residues. Germline lookup yields CDR1 SNHLY and CDR2 FYNNEI. V was pared by 4 bases and J by 0 bases, with 5 bases of the junction left unmatched. The CDR3 protein is CASSGDRQSSYNEQFF. The DNA for the CDR3 is TGTGCCAGCAGTGGGGACAGGCAAAGCTCCTACAATGAGCAGTTCTTC.

This clone was seen only a few times. The V and J genes are TRBV27 and TRBJ2-4; no clear D gene. V shed 3 bases and J shed 0 bases, with 9 bases lying between them. This CDR3 is built from 15 residues. Per the germline V gene, CDR1 is MNHEY and CDR2 is SMNVEV (reference sequence). CDR3 sequence reads: CASSFPRLAKNIQYF. The CDR3 bases are TGTGCCAGCAGTTTTCCCCGACTAGCCAAAAACATTCAGTACTTC.

The genes are TRBV2 and TRBJ1-1; D gene unclear. Germline V gene sequence: CDR1 SNHLY, CDR2 FYNNEI. V was trimmed by 2 bases and J by 1 base, leaving 5 bases between them. The CDR3 is 13 amino acids. CDR3 protein: CASSESENTEAFF. CDR3 nucleotide sequence: TGTGCCAGCAGTGAATCAGAGAACACTGAAGCTTTCTTT.

This clone was counted only a few times. This chain joins TRBV5-4 and TRBJ2-3, with unresolved D. The V end lost 0 bases, the J end lost 7 bases, and 6 bases lay between the germline ends. CDR1 is SGHNT and CDR2 is YYREEE in the germline V gene (reference sequence). The CDR3 is 12 residues long. CDR3 DNA: TGTGCCAGCAGCTTGGACCAGAATACGCAGTATTTT. This sequence encodes CASSLDQNTQYF.